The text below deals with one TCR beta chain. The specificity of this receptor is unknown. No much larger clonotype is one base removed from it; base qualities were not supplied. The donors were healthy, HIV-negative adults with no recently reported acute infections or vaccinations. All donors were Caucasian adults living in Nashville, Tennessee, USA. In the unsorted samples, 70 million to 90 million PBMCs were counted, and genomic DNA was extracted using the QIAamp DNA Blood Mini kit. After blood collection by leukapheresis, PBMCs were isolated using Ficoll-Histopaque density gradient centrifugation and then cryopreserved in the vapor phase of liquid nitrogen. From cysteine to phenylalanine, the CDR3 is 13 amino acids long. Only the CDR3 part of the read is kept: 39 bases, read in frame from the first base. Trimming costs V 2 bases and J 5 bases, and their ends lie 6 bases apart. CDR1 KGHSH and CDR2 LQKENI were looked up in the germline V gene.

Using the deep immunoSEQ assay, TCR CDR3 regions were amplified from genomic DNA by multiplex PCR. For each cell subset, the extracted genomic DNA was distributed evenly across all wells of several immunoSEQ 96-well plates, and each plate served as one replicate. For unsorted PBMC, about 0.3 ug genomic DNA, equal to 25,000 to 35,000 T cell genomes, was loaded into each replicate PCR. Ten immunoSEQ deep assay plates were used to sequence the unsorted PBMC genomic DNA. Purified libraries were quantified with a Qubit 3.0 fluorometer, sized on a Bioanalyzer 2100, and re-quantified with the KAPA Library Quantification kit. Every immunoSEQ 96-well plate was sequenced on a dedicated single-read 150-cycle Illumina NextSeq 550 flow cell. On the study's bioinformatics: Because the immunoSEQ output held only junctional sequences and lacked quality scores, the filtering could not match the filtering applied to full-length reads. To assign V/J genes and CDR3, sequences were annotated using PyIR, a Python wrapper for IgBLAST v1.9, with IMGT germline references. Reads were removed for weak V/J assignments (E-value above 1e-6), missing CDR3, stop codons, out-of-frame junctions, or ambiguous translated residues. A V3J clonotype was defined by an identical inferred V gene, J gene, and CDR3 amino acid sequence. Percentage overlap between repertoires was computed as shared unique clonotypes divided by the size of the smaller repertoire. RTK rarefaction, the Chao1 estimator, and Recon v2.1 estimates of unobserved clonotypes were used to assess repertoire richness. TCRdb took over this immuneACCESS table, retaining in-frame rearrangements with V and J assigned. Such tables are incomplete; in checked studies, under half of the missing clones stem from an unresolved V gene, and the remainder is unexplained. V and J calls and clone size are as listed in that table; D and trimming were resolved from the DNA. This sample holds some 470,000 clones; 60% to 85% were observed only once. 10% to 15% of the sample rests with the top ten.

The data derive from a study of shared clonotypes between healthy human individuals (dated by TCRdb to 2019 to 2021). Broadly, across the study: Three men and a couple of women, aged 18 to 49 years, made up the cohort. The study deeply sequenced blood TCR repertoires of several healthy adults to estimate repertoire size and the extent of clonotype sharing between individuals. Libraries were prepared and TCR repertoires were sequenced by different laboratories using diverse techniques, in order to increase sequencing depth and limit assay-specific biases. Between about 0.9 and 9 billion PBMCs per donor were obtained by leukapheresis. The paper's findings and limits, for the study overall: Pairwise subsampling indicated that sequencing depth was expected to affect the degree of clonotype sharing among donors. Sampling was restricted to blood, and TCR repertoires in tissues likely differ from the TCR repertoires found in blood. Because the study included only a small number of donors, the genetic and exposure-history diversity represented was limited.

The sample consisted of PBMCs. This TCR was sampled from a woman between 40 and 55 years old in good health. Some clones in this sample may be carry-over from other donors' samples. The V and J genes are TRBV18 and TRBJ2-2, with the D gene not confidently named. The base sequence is TGTGCCAGCTCACCAAGCGAAACCGGGGAGCTGTTTTTT. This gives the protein CASSPSETGELFF.